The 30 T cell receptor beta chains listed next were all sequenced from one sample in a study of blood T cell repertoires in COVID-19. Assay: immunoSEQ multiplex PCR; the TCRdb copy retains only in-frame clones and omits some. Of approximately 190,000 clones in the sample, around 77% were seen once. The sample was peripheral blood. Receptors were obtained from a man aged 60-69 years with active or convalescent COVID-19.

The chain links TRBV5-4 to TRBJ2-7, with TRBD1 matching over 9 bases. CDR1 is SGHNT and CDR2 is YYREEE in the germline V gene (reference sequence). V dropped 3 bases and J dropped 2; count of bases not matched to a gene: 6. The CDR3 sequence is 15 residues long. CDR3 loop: CASSSRDRAAYEQYF. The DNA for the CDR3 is TGTGCCAGCAGCTCCCGGGACAGGGCGGCCTACGAGCAGTACTTC.

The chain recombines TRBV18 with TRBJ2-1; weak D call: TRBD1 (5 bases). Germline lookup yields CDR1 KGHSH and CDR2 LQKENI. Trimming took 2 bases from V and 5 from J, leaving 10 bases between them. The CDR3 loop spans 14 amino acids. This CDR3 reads CASSPGAENNEQFF. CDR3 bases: TGTGCCAGCTCACCAGGGGCCGAGAACAATGAGCAGTTCTTC.

The CDR3 DNA sequence: TGTGCCAGCTCACTAGTTCCCCGCCTAGGCGGGGAGCTGTTTTTT. Protein: CASSLVPRLGGELFF. The chain employs TRBV18 and TRBJ2-2; D unclear. This CDR3 is built from 15 residues. Germline V CDR1 and CDR2: KGHSH, LQKENI. V was pared by 4 bases and J by 7 bases, with 16 bases between.

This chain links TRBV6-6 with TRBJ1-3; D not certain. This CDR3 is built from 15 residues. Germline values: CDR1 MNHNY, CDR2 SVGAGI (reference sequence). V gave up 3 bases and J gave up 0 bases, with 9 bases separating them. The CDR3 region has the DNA TGTGCCAGCAGTTATCCGGGGAACTCTGGAAACACCATATATTTT. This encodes CASSYPGNSGNTIYF.

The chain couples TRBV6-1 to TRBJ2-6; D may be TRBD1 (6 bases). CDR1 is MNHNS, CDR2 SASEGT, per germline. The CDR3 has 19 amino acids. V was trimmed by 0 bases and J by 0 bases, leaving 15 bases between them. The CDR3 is CASSEALGGWVSGANVLTF. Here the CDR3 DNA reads TGTGCCAGCAGTGAAGCGCTAGGGGGTTGGGTCTCTGGGGCCAACGTCCTGACTTTC.

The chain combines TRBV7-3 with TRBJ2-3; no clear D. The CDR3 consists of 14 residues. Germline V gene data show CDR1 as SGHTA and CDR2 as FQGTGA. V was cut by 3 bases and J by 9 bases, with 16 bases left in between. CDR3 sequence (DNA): TGTGCCAGCAGCTTCGAAACGGTAGGAGCGACGCAGTATTTT. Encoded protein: CASSFETVGATQYF.

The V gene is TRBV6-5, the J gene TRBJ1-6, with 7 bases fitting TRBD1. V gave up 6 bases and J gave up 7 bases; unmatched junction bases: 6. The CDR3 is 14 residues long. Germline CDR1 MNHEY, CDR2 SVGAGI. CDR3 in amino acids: CASSLRQGNSPLHF. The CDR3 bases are TGTGCCAGCAGCCTAAGACAGGGAAATTCACCCCTCCACTTT.

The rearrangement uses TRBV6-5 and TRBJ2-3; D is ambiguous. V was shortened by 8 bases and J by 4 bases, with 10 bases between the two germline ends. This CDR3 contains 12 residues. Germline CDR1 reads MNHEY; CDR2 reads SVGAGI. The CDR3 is CASSQGADTQYF. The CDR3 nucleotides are TGTGCCAGCTCCCAAGGAGCAGATACGCAGTATTTT.

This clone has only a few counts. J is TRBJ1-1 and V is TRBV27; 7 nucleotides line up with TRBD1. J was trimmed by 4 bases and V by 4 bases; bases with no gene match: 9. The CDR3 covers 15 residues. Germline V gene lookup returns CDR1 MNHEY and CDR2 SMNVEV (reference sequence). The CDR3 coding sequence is TGTGCCAGCAGTTCTCGACAGGGCAGGGTCACTGAAGCTTTCTTT. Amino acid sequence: CASSSRQGRVTEAFF.

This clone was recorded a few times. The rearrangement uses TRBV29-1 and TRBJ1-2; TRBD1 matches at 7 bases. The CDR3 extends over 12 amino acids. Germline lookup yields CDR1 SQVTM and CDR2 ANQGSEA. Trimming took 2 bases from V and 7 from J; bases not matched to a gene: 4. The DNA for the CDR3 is TGCAGCGTTGAAAGGGCAGGGGGTGGCTACACCTTC. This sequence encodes CSVERAGGGYTF.

This chain's CDR3 is CASSLRAPGTNEKLFF. Written as DNA, the CDR3 is TGTGCCAGCAGCTTAAGGGCGCCAGGGACAAATGAAAAACTGTTTTTT. The chain links TRBV7-2 to TRBJ1-4; possible D gene TRBD1, 6 bases. V was pared by 2 bases and J by 5 bases, with 15 bases between. CDR1 is SGHTA and CDR2 is FQGNSA in the germline V gene. CDR3 size: 16 residues.

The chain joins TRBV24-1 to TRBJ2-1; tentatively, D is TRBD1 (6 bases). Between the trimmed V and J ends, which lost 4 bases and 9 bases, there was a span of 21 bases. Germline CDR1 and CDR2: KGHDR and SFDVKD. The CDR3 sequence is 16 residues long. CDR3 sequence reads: CATSDRGGGGFGEQFF. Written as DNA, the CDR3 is TGTGCCACCAGTGACCGAGGGGGTGGAGGTTTCGGTGAGCAGTTCTTC.

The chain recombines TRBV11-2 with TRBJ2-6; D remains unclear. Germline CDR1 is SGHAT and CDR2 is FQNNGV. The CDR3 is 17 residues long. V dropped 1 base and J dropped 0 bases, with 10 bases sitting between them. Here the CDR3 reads CASSLGLSISGANVLTF. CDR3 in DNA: TGTGCCAGCAGCTTAGGCTTAAGCATCTCTGGGGCCAACGTCCTGACTTTC.

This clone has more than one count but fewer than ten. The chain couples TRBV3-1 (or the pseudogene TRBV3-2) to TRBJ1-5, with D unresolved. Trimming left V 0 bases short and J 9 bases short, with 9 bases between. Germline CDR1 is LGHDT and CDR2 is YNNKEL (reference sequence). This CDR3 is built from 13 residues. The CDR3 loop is CASSQERGRPQHF. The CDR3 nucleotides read TGTGCCAGCAGCCAAGAGAGAGGGCGGCCCCAGCATTTT.

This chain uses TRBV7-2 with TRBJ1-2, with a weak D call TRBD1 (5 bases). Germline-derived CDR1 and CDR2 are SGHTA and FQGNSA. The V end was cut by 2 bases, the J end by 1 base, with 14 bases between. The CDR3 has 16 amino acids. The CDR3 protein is CASSLTSGVYNYGYTF. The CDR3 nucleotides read TGTGCCAGCAGCTTAACCTCGGGGGTATATAACTATGGCTACACCTTC.

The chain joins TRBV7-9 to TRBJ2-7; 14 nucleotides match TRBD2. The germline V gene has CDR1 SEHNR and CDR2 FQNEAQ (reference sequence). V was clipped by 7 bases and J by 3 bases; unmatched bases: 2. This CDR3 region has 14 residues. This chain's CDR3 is CASTGTSGSYEQYF. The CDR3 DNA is TGTGCCAGCACCGGGACTAGCGGGAGCTACGAGCAGTACTTC.

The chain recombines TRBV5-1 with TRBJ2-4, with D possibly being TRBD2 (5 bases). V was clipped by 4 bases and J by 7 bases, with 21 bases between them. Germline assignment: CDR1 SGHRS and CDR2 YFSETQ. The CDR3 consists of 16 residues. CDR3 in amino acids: CASSPERAPTGNIQYF. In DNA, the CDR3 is TGCGCCAGCAGCCCCGAGAGGGCTCCTACGGGGAACATTCAGTACTTC.

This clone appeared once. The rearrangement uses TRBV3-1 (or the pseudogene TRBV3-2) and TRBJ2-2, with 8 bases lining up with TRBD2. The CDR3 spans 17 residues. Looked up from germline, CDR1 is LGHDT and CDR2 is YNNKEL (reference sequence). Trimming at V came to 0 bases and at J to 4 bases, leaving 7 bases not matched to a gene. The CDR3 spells CASSQEKTSGTTGELFF. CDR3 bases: TGTGCCAGCAGCCAAGAAAAAACTAGCGGTACCACCGGGGAGCTGTTTTTT.

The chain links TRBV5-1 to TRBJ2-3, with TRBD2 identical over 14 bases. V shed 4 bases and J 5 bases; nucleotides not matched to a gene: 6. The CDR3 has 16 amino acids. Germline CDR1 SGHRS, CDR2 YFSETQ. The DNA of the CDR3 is TGCGCCAGCAGCCGGGGGACTAGCGGGAGTATAGATACGCAGTATTTT. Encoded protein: CASSRGTSGSIDTQYF.

As DNA, the CDR3 is TGTGCCAGCTCGCCCGGCAGGGCAAACACTGAAGCTTTCTTT. This translates into CASSPGRANTEAFF. The rearrangement links TRBV18 to TRBJ1-1; D is possibly TRBD1 (5 bases). V lost 6 bases and J lost 2, with 13 bases in between. CDR1 and CDR2 (germline): KGHSH, LQKENI. This CDR3 is built from 14 residues. Looking up the rest from reference TRBV18 and TRBJ1-1 gives the full variable domain: NAGVMQNPRHLVRRRGQEARLRCSPMKGHSHVYWYRQLPEEGLKFMVYLQKENIIDESGMPKERFSAEFPKEGPSILRIQQVVRGDSAAYFCASSPGRANTEAFFGQGTRLTVV.

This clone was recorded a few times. In nucleotides, the CDR3 is TGTGCCAGCACCATCCCCGGGAATACGGCCAACGTCCTGACTTTC. Protein: CASTIPGNTANVLTF. V usage is TRBV28 and J usage is TRBJ2-6, with a weak D call TRBD2 (5 bases). The CDR3 extends over 15 amino acids. Germline assignment: CDR1 MDHEN and CDR2 SYDVKM. V was clipped by 7 bases and J by 6 bases, with 16 bases between them.

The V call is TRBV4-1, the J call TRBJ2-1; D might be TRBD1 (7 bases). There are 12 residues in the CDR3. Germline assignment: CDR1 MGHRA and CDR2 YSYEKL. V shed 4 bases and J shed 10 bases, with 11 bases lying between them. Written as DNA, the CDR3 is TGCGCCAGCAGCCCCGGAGGGGGCGAGCAGTTCTTC. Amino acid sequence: CASSPGGGEQFF.

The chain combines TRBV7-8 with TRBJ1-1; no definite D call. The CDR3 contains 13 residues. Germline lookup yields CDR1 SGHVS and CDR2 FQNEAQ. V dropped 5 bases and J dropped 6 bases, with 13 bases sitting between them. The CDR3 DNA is TGTGCCAGCAGCCCACGGGGATTTTCTGAAGCTTTCTTT. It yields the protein CASSPRGFSEAFF.

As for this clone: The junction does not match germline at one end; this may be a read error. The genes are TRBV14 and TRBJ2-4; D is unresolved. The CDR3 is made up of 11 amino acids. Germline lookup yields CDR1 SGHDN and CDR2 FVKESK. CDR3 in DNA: TGTGCCAGCAGTCAAGCAGACATTCAGTACTTC. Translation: CASSQADIQYF. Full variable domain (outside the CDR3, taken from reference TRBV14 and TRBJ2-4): EAGVTQFPSHSVIEKGQTVTLRCDPISGHDNLYWYRRVMGKEIKFLLHFVKESKQDESGMPNNRFLAERTGGTYSTLKVQPAELEDSGVYFCASSQADIQYFGAGTRLSVL.

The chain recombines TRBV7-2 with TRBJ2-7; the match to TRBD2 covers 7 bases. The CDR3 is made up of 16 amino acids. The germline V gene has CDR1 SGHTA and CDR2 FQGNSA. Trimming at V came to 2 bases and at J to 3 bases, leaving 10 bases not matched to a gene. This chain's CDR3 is CASSLSLPGLHYEQYF. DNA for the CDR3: TGTGCCAGCAGCTTAAGTCTCCCGGGACTACACTACGAGCAGTACTTC.

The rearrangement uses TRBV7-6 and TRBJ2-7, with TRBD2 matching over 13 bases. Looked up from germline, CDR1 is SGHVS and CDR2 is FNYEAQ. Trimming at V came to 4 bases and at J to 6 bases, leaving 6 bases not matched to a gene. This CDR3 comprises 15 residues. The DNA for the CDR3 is TGTGCCAGCAGCTCACTAGCGGGAGGGCCGGGCGAGCAGTACTTC. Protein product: CASSSLAGGPGEQYF. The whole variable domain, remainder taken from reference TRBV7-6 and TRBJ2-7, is GAGVSQSPRYKVTKRGQDVALRCDPISGHVSLYWYRQALGQGPEFLTYFNYEAQQDKSGLPNDRFSAERPEGSISTLTIQRTEQRDSAMYRCASSSLAGGPGEQYFGPGTRLTVT.

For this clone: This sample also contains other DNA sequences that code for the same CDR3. CDR3 protein: CASSQSVNYGYTF. Here the CDR3 DNA reads TGTGCCAGCAGCCAATCCGTTAACTATGGCTACACCTTC. The chain uses TRBV14 and TRBJ1-2, with D uncertain. The V end was cut by 2 bases, the J end by 1 base, with 5 bases between. CDR1 is SGHDN and CDR2 is FVKESK in the germline V gene. The CDR3 runs 13 residues. The full variable domain, in which reference TRBV14 and TRBJ1-2 provide the parts outside the CDR3, is EAGVTQFPSHSVIEKGQTVTLRCDPISGHDNLYWYRRVMGKEIKFLLHFVKESKQDESGMPNNRFLAERTGGTYSTLKVQPAELEDSGVYFCASSQSVNYGYTFGSGTRLTVV.

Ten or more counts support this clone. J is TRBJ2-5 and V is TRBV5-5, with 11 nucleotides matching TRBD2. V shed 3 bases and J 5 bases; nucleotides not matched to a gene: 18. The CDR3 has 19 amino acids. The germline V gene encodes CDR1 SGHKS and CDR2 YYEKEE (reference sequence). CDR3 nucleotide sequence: TGTGCCAGCAGCTCTGAGGGGGTCCTAGCGGGAGGTCTCAAGGAGACCCAGTACTTC. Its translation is CASSSEGVLAGGLKETQYF. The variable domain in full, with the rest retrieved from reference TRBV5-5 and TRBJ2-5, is DAGVTQSPTHLIKTRGQQVTLRCSPISGHKSVSWYQQVLGQGPQFIFQYYEKEERGRGNFPDRFSARQFPNYSSELNVNALLLGDSALYLCASSSEGVLAGGLKETQYFGPGTRLLVL.

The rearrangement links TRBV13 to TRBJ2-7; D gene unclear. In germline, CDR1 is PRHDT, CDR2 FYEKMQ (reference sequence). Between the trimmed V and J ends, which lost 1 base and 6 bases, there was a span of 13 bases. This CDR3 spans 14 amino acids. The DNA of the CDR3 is TGTGCCAGCAGCTTAGTGCTAGGTGTTGGCGAGCAGTACTTC. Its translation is CASSLVLGVGEQYF.

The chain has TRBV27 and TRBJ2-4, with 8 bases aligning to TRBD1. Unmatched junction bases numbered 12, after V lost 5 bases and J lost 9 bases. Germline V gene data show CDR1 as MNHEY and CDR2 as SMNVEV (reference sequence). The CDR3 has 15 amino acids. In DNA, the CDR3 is TGTGCCAGCAGTAATCGACAGGGGAACGGGGTCATTCAGTACTTC. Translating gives CASSNRQGNGVIQYF.